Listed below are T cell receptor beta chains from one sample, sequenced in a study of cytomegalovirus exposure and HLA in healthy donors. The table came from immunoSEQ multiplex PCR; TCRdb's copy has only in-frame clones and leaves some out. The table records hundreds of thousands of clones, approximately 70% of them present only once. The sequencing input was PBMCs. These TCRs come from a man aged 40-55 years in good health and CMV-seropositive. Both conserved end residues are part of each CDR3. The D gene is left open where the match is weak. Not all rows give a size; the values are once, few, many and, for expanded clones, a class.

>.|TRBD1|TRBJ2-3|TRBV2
CASSRDRVTDTQYF
TGTGCCAGCAGTAGGGACAGGGTGACAGATACGCAGTATTTT
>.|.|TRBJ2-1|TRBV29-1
CSVGGLKNEQFF
TGCAGCGTTGGGGGGCTGAAAAATGAGCAGTTCTTC
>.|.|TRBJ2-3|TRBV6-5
CASRSTSDTQYF
TGTGCCAGCAGATCGACATCAGATACGCAGTATTTT
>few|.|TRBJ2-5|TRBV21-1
CASRGTGPYQETQYF
TGTGCCAGCAGAGGGACAGGGCCCTACCAAGAGACCCAGTACTTC
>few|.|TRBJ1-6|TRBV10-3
CAIRDMTFTYNSPLHF
TGTGCCATCAGGGATATGACATTTACCTATAATTCACCCCTCCACTTT
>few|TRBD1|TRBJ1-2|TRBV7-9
CASSLAGYRGQNGYTF
TGTGCCAGCAGCTTAGCCGGCTACAGGGGGCAAAATGGCTACACCTTC
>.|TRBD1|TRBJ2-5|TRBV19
CASSIDRDRGEETQYF
TGTGCCAGTAGTATAGATCGGGACAGGGGAGAGGAGACCCAGTACTTC
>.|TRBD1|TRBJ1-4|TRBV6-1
CASSLQGAGEKLFF
TGTGCCAGCAGCCTACAGGGGGCGGGCGAAAAACTGTTTTTT
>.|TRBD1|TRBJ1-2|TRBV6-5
CASSLVTGANYGYTF
TGTGCCAGCAGTCTTGTTACAGGGGCCAACTATGGCTACACCTTC
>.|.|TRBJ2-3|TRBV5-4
CASSVPGGPETDTQYF
TGTGCCAGCAGCGTACCCGGGGGTCCGGAGACAGATACGCAGTATTTT
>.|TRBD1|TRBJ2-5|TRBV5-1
CASSLEGRGLETQYF
TGCGCCAGCAGCTTGGAAGGAAGGGGGCTGGAGACCCAGTACTTC
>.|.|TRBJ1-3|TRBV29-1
CSVATGGGNTIYF
TGCAGCGTTGCGACAGGCGGGGGAAACACCATATATTTT
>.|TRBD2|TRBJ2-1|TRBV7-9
CASSPSGGALQEQFF
TGTGCCAGCAGCCCCAGCGGGGGGGCCCTCCAAGAGCAGTTCTTC
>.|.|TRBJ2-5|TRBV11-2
CASSSDPRAPEYF
TGTGCCAGCAGCTCGGATCCCAGGGCCCCCGAGTACTTC
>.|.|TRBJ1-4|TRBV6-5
CASGGLNEKLFF
TGTGCCAGCGGAGGCTTAAATGAAAAACTGTTTTTT
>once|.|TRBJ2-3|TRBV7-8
CASSLAWDSADTQYF
TGTGCCAGCAGCTTAGCATGGGACTCTGCAGATACGCAGTATTTT
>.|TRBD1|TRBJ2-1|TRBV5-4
CASSLVGTGTNEQFF
TGTGCCAGCAGCTTGGTGGGGACAGGGACCAATGAGCAGTTCTTC
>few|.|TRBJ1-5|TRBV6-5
CASRRRQNAPQHF
TGTGCCAGCAGACGTCGACAGAACGCGCCCCAGCATTTT
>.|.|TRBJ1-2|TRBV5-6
CASSLRQAPIYGYTF
TGTGCCAGCAGCTTGAGGCAGGCTCCTATTTATGGCTACACCTTC
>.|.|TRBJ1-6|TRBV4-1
CASSPGGSDSPLHF
TGCGCCAGCAGCCCGGGGGGAAGCGATTCACCCCTCCACTTT
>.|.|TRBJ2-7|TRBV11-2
CASRHTFRVPYEQYF
TGTGCCAGCAGACATACGTTCCGGGTTCCGTACGAGCAGTACTTC
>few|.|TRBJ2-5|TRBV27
CASSFLGARETQYF
TGTGCCAGCAGTTTTTTGGGGGCGAGGGAGACCCAGTACTTC
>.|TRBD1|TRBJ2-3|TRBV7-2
CASSLQGGSTDTQYF
TGTGCCAGCAGCCTACAGGGGGGTAGCACAGATACGCAGTATTTT
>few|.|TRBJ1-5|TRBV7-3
CASSLEAGMNQPQHF
TGTGCCAGCAGCTTAGAGGCGGGAATGAATCAGCCCCAGCATTTT
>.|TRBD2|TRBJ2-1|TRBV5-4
CASSFTGGSYNEQFF
TGTGCCAGCAGCTTTACGGGGGGGTCCTACAATGAGCAGTTCTTC
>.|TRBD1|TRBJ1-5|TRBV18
CASSLMGYRGRHGLSQHF
TGTGCCAGCTCACTCATGGGGTACAGGGGCCGCCACGGCTTGTCCCAGCATTTT
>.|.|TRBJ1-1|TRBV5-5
CASSFRTANTEAFF
TGTGCCAGCAGCTTCAGGACAGCGAACACTGAAGCTTTCTTT
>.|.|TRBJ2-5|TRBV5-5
CASSFRDIALETQYF
TGTGCCAGCAGCTTCAGGGACATTGCTTTGGAGACCCAGTACTTC
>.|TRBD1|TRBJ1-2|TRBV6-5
CASRDGTGGSETF
TGTGCCAGCAGGGATGGGACAGGGGGCTCGGAAACCTTC
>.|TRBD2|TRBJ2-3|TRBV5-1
CASSSSTTSGGADTQYF
TGCGCCAGCAGCTCCTCGACCACTAGCGGGGGGGCAGATACGCAGTATTTT
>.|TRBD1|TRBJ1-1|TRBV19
CASSRMPGQGIPEAFF
TGTGCCAGTAGTCGAATGCCGGGACAGGGAATCCCTGAAGCTTTCTTT
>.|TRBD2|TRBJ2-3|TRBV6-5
CASRLTSGSTDTQYF
TGTGCCAGCAGATTAACTAGCGGAAGCACAGATACGCAGTATTTT
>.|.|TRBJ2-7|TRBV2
CASSRLQGNYEQYF
TGTGCCAGCAGCCGACTCCAGGGGAACTACGAGCAGTACTTC
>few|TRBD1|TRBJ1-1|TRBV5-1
CASSPREGTGTEAFF
TGCGCCAGCAGCCCCCGGGAGGGGACAGGGACTGAAGCTTTCTTT
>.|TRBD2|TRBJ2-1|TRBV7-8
CASRRGGVSSYNEQFF
TGTGCCAGCCGCCGGGGGGGGGTTAGCTCCTACAATGAGCAGTTCTTC
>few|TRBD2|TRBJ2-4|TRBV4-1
CASSQGDGGDIQYF
TGCGCCAGCAGCCAAGGTGACGGGGGGGACATTCAGTACTTC
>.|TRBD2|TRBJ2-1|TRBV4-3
CASSQDSRRGEYTTEQFF
TGCGCCAGCAGCCAAGACTCGAGGCGGGGGGAGTACACCACTGAGCAGTTCTTC
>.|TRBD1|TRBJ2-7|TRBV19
CASSLRDSWAYEQYF
TGTGCCAGTAGTCTCCGGGACAGTTGGGCCTACGAGCAGTACTTC
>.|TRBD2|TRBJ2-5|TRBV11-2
CASSLAGGIEETQYF
TGTGCCAGCAGCTTAGCGGGGGGGATAGAGGAGACCCAGTACTTC
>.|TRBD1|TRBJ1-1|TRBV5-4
CASSGSTGGSTEAFF
TGTGCCAGCAGCGGCTCGACAGGGGGTAGCACTGAAGCTTTCTTT
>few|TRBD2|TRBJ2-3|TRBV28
CASFPERGNTDTQYF
TGTGCCAGCTTTCCAGAGCGGGGAAACACAGATACGCAGTATTTT
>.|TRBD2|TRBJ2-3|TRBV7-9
CASSSRTSGGITDTQYF
TGTGCCAGCAGCTCTCGGACTAGCGGGGGGATTACAGATACGCAGTATTTT
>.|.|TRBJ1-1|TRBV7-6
CASSLEYYTEAFF
TGTGCCAGCAGCCTCGAGTACTACACTGAAGCTTTCTTT
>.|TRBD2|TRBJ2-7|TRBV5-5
CASSLPSGTYEQYF
TGTGCCAGCAGCTTGCCTAGCGGCACCTACGAGCAGTACTTC
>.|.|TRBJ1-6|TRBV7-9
CASRAIRGSLSSPLHF
TGTGCCAGCAGGGCTATACGAGGCAGCCTTTCCTCACCCCTCCACTTT
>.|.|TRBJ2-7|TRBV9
CASSVATGLEQYF
TGTGCCAGCAGCGTAGCCACAGGGCTCGAGCAGTACTTC
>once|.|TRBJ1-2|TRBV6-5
CASSNREYDGYTF
TGTGCCAGCAGCAACAGGGAATACGATGGCTACACCTTC
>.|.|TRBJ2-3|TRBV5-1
CASSLSADTQYF
TGCGCCAGCAGCTTGTCTGCAGATACGCAGTATTTT
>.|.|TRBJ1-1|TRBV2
CASLESGGNTEAFF
TGTGCCAGCCTTGAGTCGGGGGGGAACACTGAAGCTTTCTTT
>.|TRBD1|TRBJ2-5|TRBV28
CASKPTGTGQETQYF
TGTGCCAGCAAGCCTACCGGGACAGGCCAAGAGACCCAGTACTTC
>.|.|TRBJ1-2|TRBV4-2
CASSQERGDKVYGYTF
TGTGCCAGCAGCCAAGAGAGAGGGGACAAAGTCTATGGCTACACCTTC
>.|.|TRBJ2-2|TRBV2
CASSPIRLNTGELFF
TGTGCCAGCAGCCCGATCCGACTGAACACCGGGGAGCTGTTTTTT
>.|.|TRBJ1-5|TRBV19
CASSISAGNQPQHF
TGTGCCAGTAGTATCTCAGCGGGCAATCAGCCCCAGCATTTT
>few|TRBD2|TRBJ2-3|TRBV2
CASSVLAVLSTDTQYF
TGTGCCAGCAGTGTACTAGCGGTACTTAGCACAGATACGCAGTATTTT
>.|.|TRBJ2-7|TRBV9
CASSGADPTTYEQYF
TGTGCCAGCAGCGGAGCGGACCCAACCACATACGAGCAGTACTTC
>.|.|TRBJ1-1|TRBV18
CASSPSGDGAAFF
TGTGCCAGCTCACCGTCAGGGGATGGGGCGGCTTTCTTT
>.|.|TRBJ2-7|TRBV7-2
CASSFQGISDEQYF
TGTGCCAGCAGCTTTCAGGGTATTTCCGACGAGCAGTACTTC
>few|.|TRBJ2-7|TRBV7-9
CSSSPTGYEQYF
TGTTCCAGCAGTCCCACCGGTTACGAGCAGTACTTC
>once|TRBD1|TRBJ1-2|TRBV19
CASSIINRGAYGYTF
TGTGCCAGTAGTATAATTAACAGGGGGGCCTATGGCTACACCTTC